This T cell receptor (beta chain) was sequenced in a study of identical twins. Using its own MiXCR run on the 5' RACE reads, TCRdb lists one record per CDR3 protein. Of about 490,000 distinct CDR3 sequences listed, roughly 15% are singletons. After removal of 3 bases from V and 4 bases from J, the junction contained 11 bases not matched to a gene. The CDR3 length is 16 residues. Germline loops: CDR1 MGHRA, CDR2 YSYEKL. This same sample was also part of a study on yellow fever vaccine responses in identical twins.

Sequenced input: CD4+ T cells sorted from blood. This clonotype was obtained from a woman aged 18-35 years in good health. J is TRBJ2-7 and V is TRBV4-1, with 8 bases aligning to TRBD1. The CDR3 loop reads CASSQQTGAGLYEQYF. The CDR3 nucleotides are TGCGCCAGCAGCCAGCAGACAGGGGCCGGATTATACGAGCAGTACTTC.